What follows are 5 T cell receptor beta chains derived from one specimen sequenced in a study of T cell changes during pregnancy in multiple sclerosis (dated by TCRdb to the late 2010s). Library generation was performed with the immunoSEQ multiplex PCR assay. TCRdb re-hosts the immuneACCESS table, in-frame sequences only. Its copies lack some clones; in the studies checked, an unresolved V gene accounts for under half of them, and the cause for the rest is not known. This sample lists about 120,000 clones; 93% were detected once. The biggest ten clones account for 6.2% of the sample. The specimen was peripheral blood, collected before pregnancy. These receptor sequences come from a female donor with multiple sclerosis, enrolled in a pregnancy study.

The chain carries TRBV15 and TRBJ2-5; D may be TRBD2 (5 bases). This CDR3 is 18 amino acids long. The V gene's germline CDR1 is LNHNV and CDR2 YYDKDF (reference sequence). The V end was cut by 0 bases, the J end by 4 bases, with 21 bases between. The CDR3 sequence: CATSRDSRGTSGRETQYF. DNA of the CDR3: TGTGCCACCAGCAGAGATAGTAGAGGCACTTCGGGGAGAGAGACCCAGTACTTC.

The J gene is TRBJ1-2, the V gene TRBV30; weak D call: TRBD1 (6 bases). The CDR3 is 13 amino acids. V was clipped by 0 bases and J by 6 bases, with 11 bases between them. CDR1 and CDR2 from the germline V gene are GTSNPN and SVGIG (reference sequence). The CDR3: CAWSVGGGNGYTF. In DNA form, the CDR3 reads TGTGCCTGGAGTGTAGGGGGGGGAAATGGCTACACCTTC.

This clone showed up just once. The rearrangement joins TRBV19 to TRBJ1-2; 9 bases match TRBD1. Germline V gene sequence: CDR1 LNHDA, CDR2 SQIVND (reference sequence). The V segment lost 4 bases and the J segment 4 bases; nucleotides outside the gene matches: 10. This CDR3 contains 16 residues. The chain's CDR3 is CASSNWGQGQIYGYTF. CDR3 bases: TGTGCCAGTAGTAACTGGGGACAGGGTCAAATCTATGGCTACACCTTC.

The V and J genes are TRBV2 and TRBJ2-7, with D maybe TRBD1 (5 bases). The CDR3 is 14 residues long. Germline-derived CDR1 and CDR2 are SNHLY and FYNNEI. Between the trimmed V and J ends, which lost 5 bases and 3 bases, there was a span of 14 bases. The CDR3 loop reads CASSPDRAGYEQYF. The CDR3 region has the DNA TGTGCCAGCAGTCCCGACAGAGCCGGCTACGAGCAGTACTTC.

J is TRBJ1-2 and V is TRBV10-3; tentative D call: TRBD1 (5 bases). This CDR3 contains 13 residues. The V end was cut by 2 bases, the J end by 2 bases, with 6 bases between. The V gene's germline CDR1 is ENHRY and CDR2 SYGVKD. The DNA of the CDR3 is TGTGCCATCAGTGAGGGGGCGAACTATGGCTACACCTTC. Translating it yields CAISEGANYGYTF.